A single sample gave rise to the 23 T cell receptor beta chains below, sequenced in a study of T cell clones after liver transplantation. Generated by immunoSEQ multiplex PCR, the TCRdb table keeps only in-frame clones and is missing some. The repertoire consists of about 120,000 clones, with 90% occurring once and the leading ten covering more than 0.8%. Source: CD4+ T cells from blood, taken 12 months after liver transplant. These receptors all stem from a human patient who received a liver transplant. Some T cells may originate from the graft donor.

The J gene is TRBJ2-4, the V gene TRBV2; no clear D gene. This CDR3 has 14 residues. Trimming left V 3 bases short and J 2 bases short, with 8 bases between. Looked up from germline, CDR1 is SNHLY and CDR2 is FYNNEI. CDR3 nucleotides: TGTGCCAGCAGTGAGGGGTTTCCCAAAAACATTCAGTACTTC. It is translated as CASSEGFPKNIQYF.

CDR3 region: CASSLRPDSSYEQYF. The CDR3 nucleotides are TGTGCCAGCAGTTTAAGGCCAGATAGCTCCTACGAGCAGTACTTC. The chain joins TRBV27 to TRBJ2-7; D ambiguous. Germline V CDR1 and CDR2: MNHEY, SMNVEV (reference sequence). V lost 2 bases and J 0 bases, leaving 11 bases between the germline ends. The CDR3 covers 15 residues.

The CDR3 DNA reads as TGTGCCAGCAGTGAAATAACAGGCCTGGGGGAGACCCAGTACTTC. Translated: CASSEITGLGETQYF. The gene calls are TRBV2 and TRBJ2-5, with D maybe TRBD1 (5 bases). There are 15 residues in the CDR3. Germline-derived CDR1 and CDR2 are SNHLY and FYNNEI. V was trimmed by 2 bases and J by 5 bases, leaving 15 bases between them.

CDR3: CASRGLAGGTHTDTQYF. In nucleotides, the CDR3 is TGTGCCAGTAGGGGACTAGCGGGAGGGACCCACACAGATACGCAGTATTTT. The rearrangement links TRBV27 to TRBJ2-3; 16 bases align to TRBD2. V lost 9 bases to trimming and J lost 2 bases; unmatched junction nucleotides: 8. CDR1 and CDR2 (germline): MNHEY, SMNVEV (reference sequence). CDR3 length: 17 residues.

CDR3 amino acids: CASSSDRGRNQPQHF. DNA for the CDR3: TGTGCCAGCAGCTCCGACAGGGGGCGGAATCAGCCCCAGCATTTT. The J gene is TRBJ1-5, the V gene TRBV7-6; 10 nucleotides align to TRBD1. This CDR3 has 15 amino acids. The V gene end was trimmed by 4 bases and the J gene end by 4 bases; junction bases not matched to a gene: 4. Germline-derived CDR1 and CDR2 are SGHVS and FNYEAQ.

The chain employs TRBV2 and TRBJ2-1; the match to TRBD2 covers 10 bases. V shed 3 bases and J 7 bases; nucleotides not matched to a gene: 6. Germline V gene sequence: CDR1 SNHLY, CDR2 FYNNEI. The CDR3 covers 15 residues. The CDR3 sequence is CASSEGLAQSNEQFF. CDR3 nucleotide sequence: TGTGCCAGCAGTGAGGGACTAGCGCAGTCAAATGAGCAGTTCTTC.

This sequence joins TRBV5-1 and TRBJ2-1; 10 bases are a match to TRBD2. Germline CDR1 and CDR2: SGHRS and YFSETQ. The CDR3 is made up of 15 amino acids. Trimming took 0 bases from V and 6 from J; bases not matched to a gene: 3. CDR3 in DNA: TGCGCCAGCAGCTTGGAGCTAGCGGGAGTCAATGAGCAGTTCTTC. This codes for CASSLELAGVNEQFF.

This clone has only one observation. The chain is built from TRBV19 and TRBJ1-5; perhaps TRBD1 as D (5 bases). This CDR3 comprises 14 residues. The V end was cut by 5 bases, the J end by 6 bases, with 14 bases between. The germline V gene encodes CDR1 LNHDA and CDR2 SQIVND (reference sequence). CDR3 residues: CASSWGGDGQPQHF. CDR3 in DNA: TGTGCCAGTAGTTGGGGGGGTGATGGTCAGCCCCAGCATTTT.

This chain links TRBV7-2 with TRBJ1-1; D ambiguous. The CDR3 is 14 residues long. Trimming left V 2 bases short and J 0 bases short, with 7 bases between. Germline V gene sequence: CDR1 SGHTA, CDR2 FQGNSA. The CDR3 coding sequence is TGTGCCAGCAGCTTAAACCTCTTGAACACTGAAGCTTTCTTT. Translation: CASSLNLLNTEAFF. The full variable domain, its missing parts supplied by reference TRBV7-2 and TRBJ1-1, is GAGVSQSPSNKVTEKGKDVELRCDPISGHTALYWYRQSLGQGLEFLIYFQGNSAPDKSGLPSDRFSAERTGGSVSTLTIQRTQQEDSAVYLCASSLNLLNTEAFFGQGTRLTVV.

The CDR3 protein is CASSLVAAGADTQYF. CDR3 DNA: TGTGCCAGCAGCTTAGTAGCAGCGGGAGCCGATACGCAGTATTTT. This chain joins TRBV11-2 and TRBJ2-3, with 8 nucleotides matching TRBD2. This CDR3 contains 15 residues. The germline V gene encodes CDR1 SGHAT and CDR2 FQNNGV. Losses at the gene ends were 1 base for V and 6 bases for J; bases not matched to a gene: 6.

This chain uses TRBV19 with TRBJ1-1; D gene uncertain. V shed 5 bases and J shed 2 bases, with 18 bases lying between them. The CDR3 loop spans 16 amino acids. Germline values: CDR1 LNHDA, CDR2 SQIVND (reference sequence). The CDR3 DNA reads TGTGCCAGTAGTGTCCGCTACCCGAGTGGCAACACTGAAGCTTTCTTT. Its protein is CASSVRYPSGNTEAFF.

This chain links TRBV6-1 with TRBJ2-1; D gene ambiguous. CDR1 is MNHNS, CDR2 SASEGT, per germline. The V gene lost 2 bases and the J gene lost 7 bases, with 15 bases spanning the gap. This CDR3 comprises 15 residues. The CDR3 region is CASSELDAPWNEQFF. As DNA, the CDR3 is TGTGCCAGCAGTGAACTAGACGCCCCATGGAATGAGCAGTTCTTC.

The V gene is TRBV5-1, the J gene TRBJ2-5; maybe TRBD2 (6 bases). The CDR3 is 15 amino acids. Germline V gene sequence: CDR1 SGHRS, CDR2 YFSETQ. The V end was cut by 4 bases, the J end by 4 bases, with 17 bases between. As DNA, the CDR3 is TGCGCCAGCAGCGATCCGCGGGGTGGGGGAGAGACCCAGTACTTC. Its translation is CASSDPRGGGETQYF.

CDR3 region: CASSQVHSSWGYEQYF. The CDR3 bases are TGTGCCAGCAGCCAAGTCCACAGCTCGTGGGGCTACGAGCAGTACTTC. This chain connects TRBV14 to TRBJ2-7, with D unclear. This CDR3 region has 16 residues. The V and J ends lost 1 base and 3 bases respectively, with 16 bases between them. Germline lookup yields CDR1 SGHDN and CDR2 FVKESK.

The rearrangement uses TRBV18 and TRBJ2-6; 8 bases match TRBD1. The V segment lost 3 bases and the J segment 0 bases; nucleotides outside the gene matches: 4. Looked up from germline, CDR1 is KGHSH and CDR2 is LQKENI. The CDR3 length is 17 residues. CDR3 protein: CASSPGTGHSGANVLTF. DNA for the CDR3: TGTGCCAGCTCACCGGGGACAGGCCACTCTGGGGCCAACGTCCTGACTTTC.

The rearrangement links TRBV29-1 to TRBJ2-1, with D hard to call. Germline V CDR1 and CDR2: SQVTM, ANQGSEA. The CDR3 length is 15 residues. Trimming shortened V by 6 bases and J by 0 bases, and 15 bases separated the two germline ends. In DNA, the CDR3 is TGCAGCGTCGCACCCCAGCGTAGCTCCTACAATGAGCAGTTCTTC. This translates into CSVAPQRSSYNEQFF.

This clone was picked up one time. This chain joins TRBV9 and TRBJ2-1; D may be TRBD1 (5 bases). The CDR3 has 15 amino acids. CDR1 is SGDLS and CDR2 is YYNGEE in the germline V gene. V lost 0 bases and J lost 3, with 10 bases in between. The CDR3 sequence: CASSVGHRNYNEQFF. The CDR3 coding sequence is TGTGCCAGCAGCGTAGGTCACAGGAACTACAATGAGCAGTTCTTC.

As concerns this clone: One end of the junction varies from germline; a read error may be responsible. The chain recombines TRBV15 with TRBJ2-1, with 7 bases lining up with TRBD2. Germline assignment: CDR1 LNHNV and CDR2 YYDKDF (reference sequence). The CDR3 sequence is 15 residues long. Written as DNA, the CDR3 is TGTGCCACCAGCGCGCCTAGCGGAGATTACAGTGAGCAGTTCTTC. Protein product: CATSAPSGDYSEQFF.

The chain links TRBV11-3 to TRBJ2-2; TRBD2 matches at 12 bases. CDR1 SGHNT and CDR2 YENEEA come from the germline V gene. The CDR3 spans 19 residues. The ends lost 0 bases at V and 7 bases at J; junction bases unmatched: 12. The DNA for the CDR3 is TGTGCCAGCAGCTTAGATCTCCTAACTAGCGGGAGGACTGGCGGGGAGCTGTTTTTT. Protein: CASSLDLLTSGRTGGELFF.

CDR3 region: CASSPSGRRSNEQFF. The CDR3 nucleotides are TGTGCCAGCAGCCCGAGCGGGAGGCGGAGCAATGAGCAGTTCTTC. The chain combines TRBV6-5 with TRBJ2-1; TRBD2 matches at 9 bases. Trimming took 6 bases from V and 6 from J; bases not matched to a gene: 9. The CDR3 runs to 15 residues. Germline V gene sequence: CDR1 MNHEY, CDR2 SVGAGI.

This chain connects TRBV15 to TRBJ2-5; 9 bases align to TRBD1. CDR1 is LNHNV and CDR2 is YYDKDF in the germline V gene (reference sequence). The CDR3 totals 16 residues. The J segment lost 4 bases and the V segment lost 5 bases, leaving 11 bases of the junction unmatched. The DNA of the CDR3 is TGTGCCACCAGCGCCCGCGGAAGGACAGGGGCAGAGACCCAGTACTTC. Its protein is CATSARGRTGAETQYF.

V is TRBV11-2 and J is TRBJ2-7, with TRBD1 identical over 8 bases. The CDR3 consists of 15 residues. The germline CDR1 and CDR2 sequences are SGHAT and FQNNGV. The junction had 9 bases not matched to a gene; V was cut back by 3 bases and J by 5 bases. The CDR3 DNA reads TGTGCCAGCAGCTTTTTCGGACAGGGCGGCAACGAGCAGTACTTC. Its protein is CASSFFGQGGNEQYF.

The chain recombines TRBV7-2 with TRBJ2-1; no clear D. Per the germline V gene, CDR1 is SGHTA and CDR2 is FQGNSA. The CDR3 has 14 amino acids. V was pared by 0 bases and J by 10 bases, with 13 bases between. CDR3 DNA sequence: TGTGCCAGCAGCTTAGCCGCGCAACTCGGGGAGCAGTTCTTC. Translating it yields CASSLAAQLGEQFF.